Listed below are T cell receptor beta chains from one sample, sequenced in a study of T-cell reconstitution after alpha-beta-depleted transplantation in children. One entry per CDR3 protein, called by TCRdb with MiXCR from the PCR reads. The sample includes 610,000 or so distinct CDR3 sequences, 27% of them seen just once. The sample consisted of PBMCs, taken before TCRalphabeta/CD19-depleted stem cell transplant. The receptors derive from a boy under two years old with Wiskott-Aldrich syndrome, due to receive a stem cell transplant. CDR3s include the opening cysteine and the closing phenylalanine or tryptophan. A D gene is named only where the DNA matches it firmly. A row's size may be missing; if present it is once, few, many or a size class.

V	length	size	D	J	CDR3	DNA
TRBV4-1	17	few	TRBD1	TRBJ1-2	CASSQAGQGLINYGYTF	TGCGCCAGCAGCCAAGCAGGACAGGGCCTAATTAACTATGGCTACACCTTC
TRBV9	16	NA	TRBD2	TRBJ2-1	CASSVEGLAGVNEQFF	TGTGCCAGCAGCGTAGAGGGACTAGCGGGTGTCAATGAGCAGTTCTTC
TRBV5-1	15	NA	NA	TRBJ2-2	CASSLAHLNTGELFF	TGCGCCAGCAGCTTGGCCCACCTGAACACCGGGGAGCTGTTTTTT
TRBV12-3/TRBV12-4	15	NA	TRBD1	TRBJ1-4	CASSLDRGPNEKLFF	TGTGCCAGCAGTCTCGACAGGGGGCCTAATGAAAAACTGTTTTTT
TRBV12-3/TRBV12-4	15	NA	TRBD2	TRBJ2-3	CASSLSREGADTQYF	TGTGCCAGCAGTTTATCGCGGGAGGGCGCAGATACGCAGTATTTT
TRBV27	12	few	TRBD1	TRBJ2-4	CASGRGPYIQYF	TGTGCCAGCGGCAGGGGGCCGTACATTCAGTACTTC
TRBV29-1	12	NA	NA	TRBJ2-5	CSASGGEETHYF	TGCAGCGCGTCGGGGGGCGAAGAGACCCACTACTTC
TRBV15	15	NA	NA	TRBJ1-4	CATSSLDLPDEKLFF	TGTGCCACCAGCAGCCTCGACCTGCCCGATGAAAAACTGTTTTTT
TRBV7-2	11	NA	NA	TRBJ2-1	CASRGWGEQFF	TGTGCCAGCAGGGGTTGGGGTGAGCAGTTCTTC
TRBV7-2	18	NA	TRBD2	TRBJ2-5	CASSLATGASGAQETQYF	TGTGCCAGCAGCTTAGCGACTGGGGCTAGCGGGGCCCAAGAGACCCAGTACTTC
TRBV5-5	16	NA	NA	TRBJ2-7	CASSLVALGGSYEQYF	TGTGCCAGCAGCTTGGTCGCTCTAGGGGGATCCTACGAGCAGTACTTC
TRBV20-1	13	NA	TRBD2	TRBJ2-7	CSAPGGVLFEQYF	TGCAGTGCTCCCGGGGGGGTTCTTTTCGAGCAGTACTTC
TRBV5-1	17	few	TRBD2	TRBJ2-1	CASSLFTSGIFYNEQFF	TGCGCCAGCAGCTTGTTCACTAGCGGGATCTTTTACAATGAGCAGTTCTTC
TRBV14	18	NA	TRBD2	TRBJ2-3	CASSQVNGLAGFTDTQYF	TGTGCCAGCAGCCAAGTGAACGGACTAGCGGGATTCACAGATACGCAGTATTTT
TRBV20-1	14	NA	NA	TRBJ2-1	CSARHLEGLDEQFF	TGCAGTGCGCGGCACTTAGAGGGATTAGATGAGCAGTTCTTC
TRBV20-1	15	few	TRBD1	TRBJ2-7	CSARGSGQASYEQYF	TGCAGTGCTAGAGGATCGGGACAGGCGTCCTACGAGCAGTACTTC
TRBV5-1	14	NA	NA	TRBJ2-2	CASSPGAATGELFF	TGCGCCAGCAGTCCTGGGGCTGCAACCGGGGAGCTGTTTTTT
TRBV5-1	15	few	NA	TRBJ2-3	CASSFGAGAGDTQYF	TGCGCCAGCAGCTTTGGGGCAGGGGCTGGAGATACGCAGTATTTT
TRBV10-3	13	few	NA	TRBJ1-3	CAISGLNGNTIYF	TGTGCCATCAGTGGACTGAATGGAAACACCATATATTTT
TRBV20-1	12	few	NA	TRBJ2-1	CSASGDYNEQFF	TGCAGTGCTAGTGGGGACTACAATGAGCAGTTCTTC
TRBV12-3/TRBV12-4	15	NA	NA	TRBJ1-5	CASSLSGAGWMAQHF	TGTGCCAGCAGTTTATCAGGGGCGGGCTGGATGGCCCAGCATTTT
TRBV30	15	NA	TRBD2	TRBJ2-1	CAWSMLAGVVNEQFF	TGTGCCTGGAGTATGCTAGCGGGAGTTGTCAATGAGCAGTTCTTC
TRBV18	13	NA	NA	TRBJ1-1	CASSTTGSEFAFF	TGTGCCAGCTCGACGACGGGGAGCGAGTTCGCTTTCTTT
TRBV3-1	14	once	NA	TRBJ2-7	CASSHSGGSYEQYF	TGTGCCAGCAGCCACTCAGGTGGCTCCTACGAGCAGTACTTC
TRBV5-5	14	NA	TRBD1	TRBJ2-7	CASSPPGQPYEQYF	TGTGCCAGCAGCCCACCGGGACAGCCCTACGAGCAGTACTTC
TRBV5-5	14	NA	NA	TRBJ2-5	CASSRNRVQETQYF	TGTGCCAGCAGCCGGAACAGGGTCCAAGAGACCCAGTACTTC
TRBV20-1	15	NA	NA	TRBJ2-7	CSVGISGSGTYEQYF	TGCAGTGTTGGTATCTCGGGTAGCGGTACCTACGAGCAGTACTTC